This T cell receptor (beta chain) was recorded in a study of blood T cell repertoires in COVID-19. Study-wide background: Acute-phase and convalescent COVID-19 samples originated in the United States, Italy and Spain.

This clone has more than one count but fewer than ten. The assay was immunoSEQ multiplex PCR, and TCRdb's table has in-frame clones only and misses some. The sample consists of about 170,000 clones, roughly 86% of them appearing once. Germline V gene data show CDR1 as MNHEY and CDR2 as SVGAGI. The CDR3 is made up of 15 amino acids. The germline V and J ends were trimmed by 1 base and 0 bases, with 4 bases remaining between them. The TCR comes from an elderly woman with COVID-19, enrolled during active disease. This chain connects TRBV6-5 to TRBJ2-6; D ambiguous. Sequencing was done on a sample of peripheral blood. The chain's CDR3 is CASSYFGSGANVLTF. The CDR3 DNA reads as TGTGCCAGCAGTTACTTCGGCTCTGGGGCCAACGTCCTGACTTTC.